Listed here is a single TCR beta chain. As yet, its antigen is unknown. Profiled with immunoSEQ multiplex PCR; TCRdb holds only in-frame clones, not every one. The sample includes 150,000 to 180,000 clones, 86% of them seen just once. The sample is drawn from a study of cytomegalovirus exposure and HLA in healthy donors. Study results and caveats: The study put 150 or so TCR beta chains on its list as cytomegalovirus-associated.

Trimming took off 2 bases at V and 5 bases at J, with 12 bases between the two ends. Germline V gene lookup returns CDR1 SGHNT and CDR2 YENEEA. This CDR3 is 14 amino acids long. This chain joins TRBV11-3 and TRBJ2-5, with D maybe TRBD1 (7 bases). The sample taken for sequencing was PBMCs. The source is a human donor in good health. The CDR3 DNA reads TGTGCCAGCAGCTTAACGGAGGGGGCCGAGACCCAGTACTTC. It codes for CASSLTEGAETQYF.